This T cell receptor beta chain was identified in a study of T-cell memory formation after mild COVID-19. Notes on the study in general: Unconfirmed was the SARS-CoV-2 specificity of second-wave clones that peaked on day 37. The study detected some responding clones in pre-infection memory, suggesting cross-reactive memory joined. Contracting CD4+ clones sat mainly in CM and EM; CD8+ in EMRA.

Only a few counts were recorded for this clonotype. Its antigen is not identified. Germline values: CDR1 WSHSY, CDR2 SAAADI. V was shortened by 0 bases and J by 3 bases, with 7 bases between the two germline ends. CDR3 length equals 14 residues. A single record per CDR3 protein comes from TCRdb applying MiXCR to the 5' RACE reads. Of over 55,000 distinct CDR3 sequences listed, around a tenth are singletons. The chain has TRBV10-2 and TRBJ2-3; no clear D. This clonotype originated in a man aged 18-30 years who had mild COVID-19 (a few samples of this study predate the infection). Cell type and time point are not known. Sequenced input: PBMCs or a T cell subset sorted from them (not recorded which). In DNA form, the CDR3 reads TGCGCCAGCAGTGAGTCGAAGCTGACAGATACGCAGTATTTT. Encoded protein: CASSESKLTDTQYF.